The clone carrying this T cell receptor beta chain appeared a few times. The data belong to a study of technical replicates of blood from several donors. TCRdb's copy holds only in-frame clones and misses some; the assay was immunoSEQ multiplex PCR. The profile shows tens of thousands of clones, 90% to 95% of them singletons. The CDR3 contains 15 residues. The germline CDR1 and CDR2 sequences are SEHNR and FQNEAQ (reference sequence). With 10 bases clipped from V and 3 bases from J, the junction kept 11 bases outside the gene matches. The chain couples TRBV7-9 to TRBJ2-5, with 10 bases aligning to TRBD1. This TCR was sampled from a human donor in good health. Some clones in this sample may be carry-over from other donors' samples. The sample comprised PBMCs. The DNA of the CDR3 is TGTGCCACCCCCGGGAGGACAGGGGGTAAAGAGACCCAGTACTTC. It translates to CATPGRTGGKETQYF. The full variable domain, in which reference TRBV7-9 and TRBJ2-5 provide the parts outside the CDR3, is DTGVSQNPRHKITKRGQNVTFRCDPISEHNRLYWYRQTLGQGPEFLTYFQNEAQLEKSRLLSDRFSAERPKGSFSTLEIQRTEQGDSAMYLCATPGRTGGKETQYFGPGTRLLVL.